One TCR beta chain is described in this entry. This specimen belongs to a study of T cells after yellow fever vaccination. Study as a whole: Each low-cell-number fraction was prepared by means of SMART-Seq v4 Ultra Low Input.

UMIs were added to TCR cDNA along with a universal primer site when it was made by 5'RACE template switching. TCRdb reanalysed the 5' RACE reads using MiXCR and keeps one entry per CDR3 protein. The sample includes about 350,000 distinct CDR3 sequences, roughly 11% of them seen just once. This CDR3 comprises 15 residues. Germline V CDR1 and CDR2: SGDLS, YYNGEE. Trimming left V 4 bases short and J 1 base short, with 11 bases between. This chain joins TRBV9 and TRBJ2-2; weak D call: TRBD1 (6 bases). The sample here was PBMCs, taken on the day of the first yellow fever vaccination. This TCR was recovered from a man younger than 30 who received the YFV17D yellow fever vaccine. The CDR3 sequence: CASSTNRVNTGELFF. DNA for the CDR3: TGTGCCAGCAGCACCAACAGGGTGAACACCGGGGAGCTGTTTTTT.